The present entry profiles one TCR beta chain with its context. No cognate antigen has been identified for it. No quality values exist for individual bases; no much larger clone is one base distant. Library method: the immunoSEQ multiplex PCR assay. For the multiplex PCR, a mixture combining 60 forward primers for TCR Vbeta segments and 13 reverse primers for TCR Jbeta segments was used. A multiplex PCR assay on genomic DNA amplified the CDR3 region of rearranged TCR beta genes. The Illumina HiSeq System was used to sequence the amplified TCR beta libraries as 87-base-pair reads. The published analysis was carried out like this. Across the 700 or so repertoires, a later analysis counted about 81 million unique TCR beta chains, 8.5 million to 12 million of which were shared by at least two donors. Raw reads were error-corrected and collapsed into unique sequences with a nearest-neighbor algorithm that merged closely related sequences to remove PCR and sequencing errors. To assign V, D and J gene segments, CDR3 sequences were aligned to IMGT reference sequences. For a sequence to be retained, at least a six-nucleotide match to both a V gene segment and a J gene segment was required. A rearrangement counted as productive if the CDR3 had no stop codons and remained in frame with V and J, and every other rearrangement counted as non-productive. CDR3 was defined according to IMGT convention as the region running from the second conserved V-encoded cysteine to the conserved J-encoded phenylalanine. Sequences without an unambiguous match to a single V gene segment were excluded from the earlier analysis of 587 of the donors. An earlier analysis of several hundred of the donors called V segments functional above 56.7% productive rearrangements and segregating when the between-donor standard deviation exceeded 5%. A statistical classification framework was built to diagnose cytomegalovirus status from the catalog of TCR beta chain sequences. A later analysis assigned V and J genes by comparing TCR nucleotide sequences with IMGT/GENE-DB human TR gene sequences. In a later analysis, CDR3 sequences and most-parsimonious VDJ recombination scenarios were assigned using the TCRdist pipeline. In a later analysis, each TCR beta chain was defined by its CDR3 amino acid sequence together with its V-gene family, and reads without a unique V-gene family were excluded. As a way to deal with suspected cross-contamination and a sequencing artifact, a later analysis dropped 450 to 600 nucleotide sequences that were highly shared and had low generation probability. A later analysis calculated a clonal expansion index for each public chain from normalized within-repertoire ranks of inferred template counts. In a later analysis, generation probabilities were computed using a VDJ recombination model fitted to out-of-frame rearrangements, and the results were checked against IGoR. In a later analysis, hypergeometric tests were used to score TCR-TCR, TCR-HLA and TCR-CMV co-occurrence, with a repertoire-size bias correction applied to TCR pairs. To estimate false discovery rates, a later analysis permuted the HLA or CMV assignments 20 times. A later analysis grouped co-occurring TCRs with DBSCAN, adding TCRdist sequence similarity when clustering within HLA-allele-positive subsets. Repertoires with fewer than 30,000 or more than 120,000 public chains, plus five repertoires with anomalous nucleotide sharing, were excluded from co-occurrence clustering. Not all clones reach the TCRdb copy of this immuneACCESS table, which keeps in-frame sequences only. Checked studies attribute under half of the gap to unresolved V genes and leave the rest unexplained. D and trimming were read from the DNA, whereas the V and J calls and clone size are those reported in that table. The sample yields roughly 130,000 clones; 80% were counted once. Jointly, the top ten make up 1% of the sample.

This sample stems from a study of cytomegalovirus exposure and HLA in healthy donors (dated by TCRdb to 2015 to 2018). The study in broad terms: According to an earlier analysis of around 600 of the donors, roughly 180 million T cells yielded some 110 million unique TCR beta sequences and approximately 280 Gb of sequence data. Both class I and class II loci were covered by HLA typing, at four-digit resolution. A later genetic analysis took genome-wide SNP genotypes for about 55% of the 666 donors and used that subset as a discovery cohort. Besides the first cohort of roughly 660 subjects, a separate validation cohort made up of 90 to 150 different subjects was used. The study aimed to test whether cataloging public T cell receptors could reveal signatures of past pathogen exposure. Of the approximately 400 genotyped donors, about 84% fell in the genetic ancestry cluster associated with self-reported Caucasian donors. Across around 400 genotyped donors of the cohort, an average of approximately 240,000 unique TCR beta nucleotide sequences per donor were sequenced, and approximately 19% of those sequences were non-productive. Typing coverage varied by locus: 629-630 donors for A, B, C, DRB1 and DQB1; more than 500 for DQA1; about 600 for DPA1; about 450 for DPB1. Rather than drawing on any new phenotypic data, the later analysis identified candidate immune exposures from TCR beta sequences and the way those sequences occurred across donors. Four or five DR-DQ haplotypes were handled as single units for association and clustering, since linkage in the cohort was strong. The study combined high-throughput TCR immunosequencing, statistical association of individual TCRs with disease status, and machine learning to predict cytomegalovirus infection status. The T cell repertoires of several hundred subjects were profiled by immunosequencing and related to cytomegalovirus serostatus. Alongside the repertoire data, information on donor age, sex, ethnicity and CMV serostatus was compiled. Approximately 310 gigabases of sequencing data and approximately 80 million unique TCR sequences were included in an early release covering roughly 600 HLA-typed donors. A later analysis re-examined previously published TCR beta repertoires from more than 650 donors and added high-resolution HLA genotyping to investigate patterns of TCR occurrence. All discovery cohort repertoires had been generated on a single sequencing platform. In an earlier analysis of 550 to 700 of the donors, high-throughput TCR beta sequencing was used to judge whether each TCR beta V gene segment behaved as functional or pseudogenic. The paper's findings and limits, for the study overall: Specific HLA alleles were associated with 16,951 TCR beta sequences at a false discovery rate of 0.05 in a later analysis. In vitro tests confirmed that a few of the cytomegalovirus-associated TCR beta chains recognize cytomegalovirus antigens. Roughly uniform sequencing depth across donors was assumed in presence/absence analyses, although this assumption may not hold. Compared with the roughly 670-donor mean, donors in an Asian-associated ancestry cluster had fewer N-insertions in productive TCRs, according to a later genetic analysis. Cytomegalovirus status was reported to be diagnosed by the classifier with high specificity and sensitivity in both the original and validation cohorts. Linkage disequilibrium might explain the correlated functional status among segregating V segments, but an unknown experimental factor could not be excluded. According to a later analysis, most CMV-associated TCR beta chains appeared to be HLA-restricted, and the HLA associations seemed to be driven largely by CMV exposure. An earlier analysis of approximately 590 of the donors showed that most TCR beta V segments appeared in productive rearrangements either about 87% or about 30% of the time, which broadly matched IMGT annotations. Only TCR beta chains were sequenced in this cohort, and the absence of alpha or paired-chain data limited detectable features. The authors suggested that the approach could potentially be generalized to other disease states and immunological phenotypes. In a later analysis, HLA-associated TCR beta chains were found to be more clonally expanded and to have lower generation probabilities than equally common non-associated chains. When HLA alleles, especially DR and DQ, strongly co-occurred, TCR associations were difficult to assign to individual alleles. Several of the top co-occurrence clusters appeared to be linked to parvovirus B19, influenza, CMV and Epstein-Barr virus, according to a later analysis. In a later genetic analysis, a missense DCLRE1C variant was associated with V-gene and J-gene trimming of TCR beta chains, and the association was replicated in an independent cohort. A cluster of highly shared sequence variants was judged likely to represent a technical artifact of the sequencing pipeline. HLA typing was unavailable for some donors at each locus, so association tests used only the typed subset. According to a later analysis, TCR association rates differed among HLA loci, with DRB1 alleles showing the most associated TCRs and HLA-C alleles showing the fewest. Most TCR sequences were seen in very few donors, while some public TCRs were found in many individuals. The earlier analysis of nearly 600 of the donors excluded approximately 15 rarely observed V segments, including chromosome 9 orphons, because counts were too low. The only immune exposure information available for the cohort was CMV serostatus. A further reported finding was that TCR beta sequences accurately predicted the HLA-A and HLA-B alleles for most subjects in the first cohort. In the study, about 150 TCR beta chains were listed as associated with cytomegalovirus. The 87-base-pair reads could not distinguish some IMGT-functional V segments, including TRBV6-2 and TRBV6-3, so those segments were excluded.

In total, fewer than 750 healthy bone marrow donors made up the cohort. All cohort members were sampled while nominally healthy, although unrecorded immune exposures were likely present. The donor tested CMV seronegative and was one of the 352 seronegative cohort members. A peripheral blood sample was provided by each donor, and peripheral blood mononuclear cells were used for TCR beta sequencing. The Qiagen DNeasy Blood Extraction Kit was used to extract genomic DNA from the blood cell samples. The germline V gene encodes CDR1 SGHRS and CDR2 YFSETQ. V ends up 6 bases short and J 3 bases short, with an unmatched junction base count of 8. The CDR3 runs 15 amino acids, cysteine and phenylalanine included. This entry keeps only the CDR3 DNA: 45 bases, framed from base 1.

The sample taken for sequencing was PBMCs. The TCR was taken from a man in his forties in good health and CMV-seronegative. This chain joins TRBV5-1 to TRBJ2-7, with 11 bases aligning to TRBD2. In nucleotide form, the sequence is TGCGCCAGCACCCCACTAGCGGGGGCCTTCTACGAGCAGTACTTC. It encodes CASTPLAGAFYEQYF.